The clone carrying this T cell receptor beta chain occurred a few times. Its antigen is not identified. This sample was taken from a study of T-cell memory formation after mild COVID-19. Study details: TCR clusters largely stayed donor specific. General observations from the study: Clonal second-wave expansions that peaked on day 37 had unconfirmed SARS-CoV-2 specificity. Clones that got smaller from day 15 to 85 had even CD4/CD8, while clones growing later tipped toward CD4+.

With 1 base clipped from V and 2 bases from J, the junction kept 1 base outside the gene matches. This CDR3 has 15 residues. Per germline, CDR1 MNHNS and CDR2 SASEGT. Researchers used 5'RACE with constant-segment primers to make TCR alpha and TCR beta cDNA libraries that carry sample barcodes and UMIs. Via MiXCR, TCRdb re-called the 5' RACE reads, giving one row per CDR3 protein. The sample has hundreds of thousands of distinct CDR3 sequences; 17% are singletons. Sequencing used PBMCs or a T cell subset sorted from them (not recorded which). The chain recombines TRBV6-1 with TRBJ1-1; the match to TRBD1 covers 10 bases. This TCR was sampled from an adult woman who had mild COVID-19 (a few samples of this study predate the infection). Cell type and time point are not known. The DNA of the CDR3 is TGTGCCAGCAGTGAAGGGGACAGGGGAAACACTGAAGCTTTCTTT. It is translated as CASSEGDRGNTEAFF.